The clone carrying this T cell receptor beta chain was detected once. Its antigen is as yet unknown. The sample comes from a study of cytomegalovirus exposure and HLA in healthy donors. Overall study context: Of more than 350 genotyped donors, approximately 80% clustered with self-reported Caucasian donors. Study-level points and caveats: It was taken for granted in presence/absence analyses that sequencing depth across donors was roughly uniform. One later analysis reportedly identified an Asian-associated ancestry cluster that showed fewer N-insertions than the approximately 700-donor mean.

13 Jbeta primers and 60 Vbeta primers were used for the PCR. Study processing details: About 9.9 million of the about 80 million unique TCR beta chains counted in a later analysis were shared. The table came from immunoSEQ multiplex PCR; TCRdb's copy has only in-frame clones and leaves some out. V, J and clone size derive from that table, while D and trimming were established from the DNA sequence. Counted here are about 83,000 clones, 60% to 85% occurring once; the ten biggest clones make up 5% to 7%. Germline CDR1 and CDR2: PRHDT and FYEKMQ (reference sequence). The CDR3 runs to 15 residues. Trimming cost V 4 bases and J 3 bases; bases outside gene matches: 8.

The genes are TRBV13 and TRBJ2-5; 7 bases match TRBD2. The sequence derives from a man in his late teens or twenties in good health and CMV-seropositive. The sequencing sample was made of PBMCs. The CDR3 bases are TGTGCCAGCAGCTCCCGGGGGGTCACTAAAGAGACCCAGTACTTC. This encodes CASSSRGVTKETQYF. Complete variable domain (other parts from reference TRBV13 and TRBJ2-5): AAGVIQSPRHLIKEKRETATLKCYPIPRHDTVYWYQQGPGQDPQFLISFYEKMQSDKGSIPDRFSAQQFSDYHSELNMSSLELGDSALYFCASSSRGVTKETQYFGPGTRLLVL.